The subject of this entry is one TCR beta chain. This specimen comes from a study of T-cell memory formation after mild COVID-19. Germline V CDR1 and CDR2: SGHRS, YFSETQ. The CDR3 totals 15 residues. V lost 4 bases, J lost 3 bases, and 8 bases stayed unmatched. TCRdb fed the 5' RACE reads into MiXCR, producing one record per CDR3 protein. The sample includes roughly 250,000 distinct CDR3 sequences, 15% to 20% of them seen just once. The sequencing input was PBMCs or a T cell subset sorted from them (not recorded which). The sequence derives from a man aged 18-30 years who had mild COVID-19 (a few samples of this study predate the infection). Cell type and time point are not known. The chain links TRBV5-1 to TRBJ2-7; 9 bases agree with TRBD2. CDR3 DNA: TGCGCCAGCAGCGCCGGACTAGCGACCTTCTACGAGCAGTACTTC. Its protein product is CASSAGLATFYEQYF.